One and the same sample provided the 22 T cell receptor beta chains below, sequenced in a study of shared clonotypes between healthy human individuals. Sequencing used immunoSEQ multiplex PCR; TCRdb keeps in-frame clones, though not all of them. This table holds a few million clones, 90% to 95% found once. Sequencing input: naive CD4+ T cells from PBMCs. Noted subset: CD45RA+ positively selected. The source is a man younger than 30 in good health. Some clones in this sample may be carry-over from other donors' samples.

The rearrangement joins TRBV6-5 to TRBJ2-4; either TRBD1 or TRBD2 may fit D (7 bases each). Trimming removed 6 bases at V and 9 bases at J, with 15 bases between. Germline-derived CDR1 and CDR2 are MNHEY and SVGAGI. The CDR3 loop spans 13 amino acids. The CDR3 region is CASSQPGGAIQYF. DNA of the CDR3: TGTGCCAGCAGCCAGCCAGGGGGGGCCATTCAGTACTTC.

This clone is a singleton in its sample. The chain has TRBV7-3 and TRBJ1-1, with no clear D. This CDR3 contains 13 residues. With 5 bases removed from V and 0 bases from J, the gap between germline ends came to 7 bases. Germline CDR1 is SGHTA and CDR2 is FQGTGA. CDR3 loop: CASSRNVNTEAFF. CDR3 sequence (DNA): TGTGCCAGCAGCCGTAACGTGAACACTGAAGCTTTCTTT.

This chain joins TRBV7-9 and TRBJ1-2; D remains ambiguous. V was trimmed by 5 bases and J by 4 bases, leaving 11 bases between them. CDR3 length: 13 residues. CDR1 and CDR2 from the germline V gene are SEHNR and FQNEAQ (reference sequence). This CDR3 reads CASSPNPFYGYTF. The CDR3 coding sequence is TGTGCCAGCAGCCCCAACCCCTTCTATGGCTACACCTTC.

The chain uses TRBV21-1 and TRBJ1-2. TRBV21-1 is noted as a pseudogene. The CDR3 runs 18 residues. CDR3 region: CASSNGVGYRGDTYGYTF. The CDR3 region has the DNA TGTGCCAGCAGCAATGGGGTCGGTTATCGTGGGGATACCTATGGCTACACCTTC.

This clone was detected only a few times. The chain couples TRBV21-1 to TRBJ1-1. TRBV21-1 is a pseudogene locus. The CDR3 spans 10 residues. The CDR3 region has the DNA TGTGCCAGCAGCAAAGCCCCCAGGAGGTTT. Its translation is CASSKAPRRF.

The chain uses TRBV7-9 and TRBJ1-2; 7 bases align to TRBD1. This CDR3 has 13 residues. The V gene's germline CDR1 is SEHNR and CDR2 FQNEAQ (reference sequence). V lost 5 bases to trimming and J lost 6 bases; unmatched junction nucleotides: 6. In DNA, the CDR3 is TGTGCCAGCAGCCAAGACAGGGTCAATGGCTACACCTTC. It specifies CASSQDRVNGYTF.

This chain links TRBV4-2 with TRBJ1-2, with 7 bases fitting TRBD1. This CDR3 comprises 15 residues. The germline CDR1 and CDR2 sequences are LGHNA and YNFKEQ. The ends lost 6 bases at V and 6 bases at J; junction bases unmatched: 13. The CDR3 DNA is TGTGCCAGCAGGGGGGGGGCAGGGGGTACGGATGGCTACACCTTC. Its translation: CASRGGAGGTDGYTF.

This chain joins TRBV5-8 and TRBJ2-4; D is perhaps TRBD1 (6 bases). Per the germline V gene, CDR1 is SGHTS and CDR2 is YDEGEE. Trimming cost V 2 bases and J 0 bases, with 12 bases left between them. The CDR3 runs 16 residues. CDR3 bases: TGTGCCAGCAGCTTCGCAGGGACACTAGCCAAAAACATTCAGTACTTC. This sequence encodes CASSFAGTLAKNIQYF.

The chain couples TRBV6-5 to TRBJ1-2, with TRBD1 as a possible D gene (5 bases). CDR1 MNHEY and CDR2 SVGAGI come from the germline V gene. The CDR3 is 15 residues long. The ends were cut back, 0 bases at V and 4 bases at J, with 12 bases in the middle. This chain's CDR3 is CASSYSSRDPYGYTF. As DNA, the CDR3 is TGTGCCAGCAGTTACTCGAGCAGGGATCCCTATGGCTACACCTTC.

The chain carries TRBV5-1 and TRBJ2-3; a possible D gene is TRBD2 (5 bases). This CDR3 has 15 residues. The V gene lost 4 bases and the J gene lost 2 bases, with 14 bases spanning the gap. Germline CDR1 SGHRS, CDR2 YFSETQ. CDR3 sequence: CASSDPSRATDTQYF. CDR3 DNA sequence: TGCGCCAGCAGCGACCCCTCGCGGGCCACAGATACGCAGTATTTT.

This rearrangement joins TRBV28 to TRBJ1-2; D remains unclear. The CDR3 runs 11 residues. Trimming pared 8 bases from V and 6 bases from J, leaving 10 bases between. Germline values: CDR1 MDHEN, CDR2 SYDVKM. For the CDR3, the DNA is TGTGCCAGCGGCCTTGTTGATGGCTACACCTTC. Amino acid sequence: CASGLVDGYTF.

The rearrangement uses TRBV5-1 and TRBJ2-3; possibly TRBD1 for D (6 bases). Trimming pared 4 bases from V and 7 bases from J, leaving 10 bases between. Germline V gene data show CDR1 as SGHRS and CDR2 as YFSETQ. The CDR3 has 12 amino acids. The CDR3 nucleotides are TGCGCCAGCAGCACGGACAGTTATACGCAGTATTTT. Its translation: CASSTDSYTQYF.

About this clone: Mismatch with germline at one junction end may stem from a read error. V is TRBV30 and J is TRBJ1-1, with D possibly being TRBD1 (5 bases). Germline V gene lookup returns CDR1 GTSNPN and CDR2 SVGIG (reference sequence). The CDR3 loop spans 17 amino acids. The CDR3 protein is CAWSPLAVQGANPEAFF. The CDR3 DNA follows: TGTGCCTGGAGTCCCCTAGCCGTTCAGGGTGCGAACCCTGAAGCTTTCTTT.

The chain has TRBV27 and TRBJ2-7; D perhaps matches TRBD2 (5 bases). V was pared by 6 bases and J by 2 bases, with 14 bases between. This CDR3 comprises 14 residues. In germline, CDR1 is MNHEY, CDR2 SMNVEV (reference sequence). The CDR3 nucleotides read TGTGCCAGCAGAACTCCCGGGATCGCCTACGAGCAGTACTTC. This encodes CASRTPGIAYEQYF.

The V gene is TRBV4-2, the J gene TRBJ1-2; TRBD1 is a possible D gene (5 bases). V lost 0 bases and J 4 bases, leaving 18 bases between the germline ends. This CDR3 region has 17 residues. Germline loops: CDR1 LGHNA, CDR2 YNFKEQ. CDR3 protein: CASSQDLVAGRFYGYTF. The CDR3 DNA reads TGTGCCAGCAGCCAAGATTTGGTGGCAGGGAGATTCTATGGCTACACCTTC.

The chain has TRBV7-9 and TRBJ2-7; 14 bases are shared with TRBD2. V shed 5 bases, J shed 7 bases, and the junction held 7 bases outside the gene matches. CDR3 size: 15 residues. Per the germline V gene, CDR1 is SEHNR and CDR2 is FQNEAQ (reference sequence). DNA of the CDR3: TGTGCCAGCAGCAGACTAGCGGGAGGGCCGGGTGAGCAGTACTTC. Amino acid sequence: CASSRLAGGPGEQYF.

The chain recombines TRBV5-1 with TRBJ2-7; 9 positions agree with TRBD2. CDR3 length equals 17 residues. Losses at the gene ends were 2 bases for V and 4 bases for J; bases not matched to a gene: 13. The V gene's germline CDR1 is SGHRS and CDR2 YFSETQ. The CDR3 DNA follows: TGCGCCAGCAGCTTCACCCTTCGCGGGAGGGCCGTATACGAGCAGTACTTC. This codes for CASSFTLRGRAVYEQYF.

The V gene is TRBV12-5, the J gene TRBJ1-2, with 7 bases matching TRBD1. The CDR3 length is 13 residues. V gave up 6 bases and J gave up 4 bases; unmatched junction bases: 5. Germline lookup yields CDR1 LGHNT and CDR2 FRNRAP. The CDR3 region is CASGKTGSYGYTF. The CDR3 bases are TGTGCTAGTGGAAAGACAGGGAGCTATGGCTACACCTTC.

The chain recombines TRBV5-1 with TRBJ2-3; D is undetermined. CDR1 and CDR2 from the germline V gene are SGHRS and YFSETQ. Trimming pared 5 bases from V and 0 bases from J, leaving 7 bases between. The CDR3 length is 13 residues. For the CDR3, the DNA is TGCGCCAGCAGGGTAATTAGCACAGATACGCAGTATTTT. Its translation: CASRVISTDTQYF.

This clone occurred once. V is TRBV6-4 and J is TRBJ2-3; 9 positions match TRBD1. CDR1 is MRHNA, CDR2 SNTAGT, per germline. The CDR3 length is 18 residues. J lost 0 bases, V lost 7 bases, and 14 bases had no gene match. CDR3 nucleotide sequence: TGTGCCAGCACCAAAGGGGGCGGGACAGGGACTAGCACAGATACGCAGTATTTT. It translates to CASTKGGGTGTSTDTQYF.

This chain joins TRBV11-1 and TRBJ2-3, with 12 bases fitting TRBD2. Germline V gene sequence: CDR1 SGHAT, CDR2 FQDESV (reference sequence). V lost 2 bases and J lost 3; bases outside the gene matches: 3. This CDR3 comprises 16 residues. CDR3 sequence reads: CASSLRLAGATDTQYF. CDR3 in DNA: TGTGCCAGCAGCTTACGACTAGCGGGAGCTACAGATACGCAGTATTTT.

This rearrangement joins TRBV6-6 to TRBJ1-1; 7 bases match TRBD1. CDR1 is MNHNY, CDR2 SVGAGI, per germline (reference sequence). This CDR3 is 15 amino acids long. The J segment lost 0 bases and the V segment lost 4 bases, leaving 5 bases of the junction unmatched. CDR3 nucleotide sequence: TGTGCCAGCAGTTGGATGGGACAGCTGAACACTGAAGCTTTCTTT. Protein: CASSWMGQLNTEAFF.